The clone carrying this TCR beta chain came up many times. Antigen unknown. These data are taken from a study of T cells in Graves' hyperthyroidism and ophthalmopathy. Notes on the study in general: Most clonotypes that expanded in the thyroid above 0.001 also showed up in blood.

What was amplified from RNA transcripts were TCR beta CDR3 regions. Initially, a first-round RT-PCR of the TCR CDR3 employed the HTBI primer set. Each CDR3 protein is one row after TCRdb ran MiXCR on the multiplex PCR reads. The sample yields over 200,000 distinct CDR3 sequences, about a sixth seen once. Germline values: CDR1 SNHLY, CDR2 FYNNEI. This CDR3 is built from 14 residues. Trimming took 9 bases from V and 5 from J; bases not matched to a gene: 7. The source is a man aged 35-49 years with Graves' hyperthyroidism. The chain joins TRBV2 to TRBJ2-5, with 12 bases matching TRBD2. The sequencing sample was made of blood. The CDR3 bases are TGTGCCAGGGCTAGCGGGGGGGCCAGCGAGACCCAGTACTTC. Encoded protein: CARASGGASETQYF.